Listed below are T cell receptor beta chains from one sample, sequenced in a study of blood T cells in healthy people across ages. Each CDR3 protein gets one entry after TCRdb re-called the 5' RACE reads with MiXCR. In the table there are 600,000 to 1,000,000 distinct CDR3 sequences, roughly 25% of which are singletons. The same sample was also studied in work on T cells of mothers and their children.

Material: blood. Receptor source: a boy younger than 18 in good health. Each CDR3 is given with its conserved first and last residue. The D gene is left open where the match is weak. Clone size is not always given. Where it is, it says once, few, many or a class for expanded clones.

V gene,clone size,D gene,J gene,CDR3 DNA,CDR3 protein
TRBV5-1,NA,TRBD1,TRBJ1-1,TGCGCCAGCAGCTTATGGGACAGCGGGGACACTGAAGCTTTCTTT,CASSLWDSGDTEAFF
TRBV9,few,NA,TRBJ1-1,TGTGCCAGCAGCCCAAGGGACCAGAACACTGAAGCTTTCTTT,CASSPRDQNTEAFF
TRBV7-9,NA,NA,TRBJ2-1,TGTGCCAGCAGTGGTCTTAGACGGCATGAGCAGTTCTTC,CASSGLRRHEQFF
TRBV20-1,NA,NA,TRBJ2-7,TGCAGTGCTAGAGGGTTAGGGAGCGAGCAGTACTTC,CSARGLGSEQYF
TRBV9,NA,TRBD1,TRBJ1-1,TGTGCCAGCAGCGGAGGGACAGCAAACACTGAAGCTTTCTTT,CASSGGTANTEAFF
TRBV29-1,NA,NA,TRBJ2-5,TGCAGCGTGTTACCTAGCGTAAAGGACAAGACCCAGTACTTC,CSVLPSVKDKTQYF
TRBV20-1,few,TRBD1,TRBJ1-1,TGCAGTGCTGAGGACAGGGGGCTGGGGAACACTGAAGCTTTCTTT,CSAEDRGLGNTEAFF
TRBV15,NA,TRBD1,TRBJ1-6,TGTGCCACCAGCAGTAGGGCAGGGGGATTTTCACCCCTCCACTTT,CATSSRAGGFSPLHF
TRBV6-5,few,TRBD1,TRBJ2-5,TGTGCCAGCAGTTACACCACAGGGGGTCTCAAAAGCCAAGAGACCCAGTACTTC,CASSYTTGGLKSQETQYF
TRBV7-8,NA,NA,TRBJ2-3,TGTGCCAGCAGTCCTCCGTCCGCAGATACGCAGTATTTT,CASSPPSADTQYF